A selection of T cell receptor beta chains follows, all from one sample in a study of blood T cell repertoires in COVID-19. Using immunoSEQ multiplex PCR, the repertoire was profiled, and TCRdb retains in-frame clones only, with some absent. The table lists about 310,000 clones, about 91% of them singletons. Sequenced sample: PBMCs or T cells enriched from blood (not recorded which). Receptors were obtained from a woman aged 40 to 50 who had recovered from COVID-19. Both conserved end residues are part of each CDR3. Fields, in order: V gene, J gene, D gene, CDR3 protein. The D gene is left open where the match is weak.

>TRBV2|TRBJ2-3|TRBD2
CATKLAGEDTQYF
>TRBV27|TRBJ1-5|TRBD1
CASSFSPGGNQPQHF
>TRBV15|TRBJ2-7|TRBD1
CATSVNSGTGPYEQYF
>TRBV24-1|TRBJ2-1|TRBD1
CATREGTGSYNEQFF
>TRBV7-2|TRBJ2-3|TRBD1
CASSPQQGVTDTQYF
>TRBV7-2|TRBJ2-1|-
CASSLAGGPREQFF
>TRBV6-2/TRBV6-3|TRBJ2-5|TRBD2
CASSPGLAVAETQYF
>TRBV2|TRBJ1-4|TRBD1
CASRAGTGTNEKLFF
>TRBV28|TRBJ2-7|-
CASSSQIYEQYF
>TRBV13|TRBJ1-2|TRBD1
CASSLGTGESGYGYTF
>TRBV4-3|TRBJ1-5|-
CASSQDPGGVGNQPQHF
>TRBV30|TRBJ1-1|-
CAWSARQANTEAFF
>TRBV12-2|TRBJ2-7|-
CASRELASALGSSYEQYF